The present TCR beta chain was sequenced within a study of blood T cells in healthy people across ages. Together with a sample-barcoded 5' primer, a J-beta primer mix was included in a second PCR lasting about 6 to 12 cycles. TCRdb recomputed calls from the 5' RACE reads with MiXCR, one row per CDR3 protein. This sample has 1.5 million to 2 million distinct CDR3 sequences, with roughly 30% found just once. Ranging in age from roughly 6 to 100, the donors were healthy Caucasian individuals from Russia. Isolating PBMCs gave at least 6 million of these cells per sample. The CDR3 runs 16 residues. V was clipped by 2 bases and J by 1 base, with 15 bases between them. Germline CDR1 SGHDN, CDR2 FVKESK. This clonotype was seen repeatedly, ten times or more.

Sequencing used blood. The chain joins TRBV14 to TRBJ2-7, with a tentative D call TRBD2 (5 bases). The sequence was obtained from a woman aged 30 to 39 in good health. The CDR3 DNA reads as TGTGCCAGCAGCCAAAGCCGGCTAGCCTCTTCCTACGAGCAGTACTTC. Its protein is CASSQSRLASSYEQYF.